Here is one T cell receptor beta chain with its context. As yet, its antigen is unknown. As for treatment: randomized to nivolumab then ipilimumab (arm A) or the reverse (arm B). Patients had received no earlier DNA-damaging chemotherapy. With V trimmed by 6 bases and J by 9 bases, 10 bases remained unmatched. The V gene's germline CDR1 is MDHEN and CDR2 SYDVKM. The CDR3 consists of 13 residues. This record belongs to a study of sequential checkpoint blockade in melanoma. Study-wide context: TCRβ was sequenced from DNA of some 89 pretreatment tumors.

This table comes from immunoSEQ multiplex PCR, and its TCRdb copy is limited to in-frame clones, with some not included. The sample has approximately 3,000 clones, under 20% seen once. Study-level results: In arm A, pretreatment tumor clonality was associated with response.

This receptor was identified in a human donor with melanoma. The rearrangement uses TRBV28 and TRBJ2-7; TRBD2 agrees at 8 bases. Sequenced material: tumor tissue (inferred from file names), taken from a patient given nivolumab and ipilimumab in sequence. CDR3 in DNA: TGTGCCAGCAGCTTCAATAGCGGGGTCGGGCAGTACTTC. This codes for CASSFNSGVGQYF.